This TCR beta chain was captured by sequencing in a study of blood T cell repertoires in COVID-19. For the study at large: Some COVID-19 samples were acute and others convalescent; all came from the United States, Italy and Spain. PBMCs, B-cell-depleted T cells, or T cells provided the cDNA or gDNA that made up the material.

Data came from immunoSEQ multiplex PCR; TCRdb stores just in-frame clones and leaves some out. Among approximately 230,000 clones listed, roughly four fifths were seen once. In this sample, this clone turned up once. Trimming at V came to 4 bases and at J to 0 bases, leaving 6 bases not matched to a gene. The CDR3 is 15 residues long. Germline V gene sequence: CDR1 SGHNT, CDR2 YYREEE (reference sequence). The chain recombines TRBV5-4 with TRBJ1-1, with TRBD1 matching 7 bases. This clonotype was sampled from a man aged 40-55 years who had recovered from COVID-19. Sequenced material: PBMCs or T cells enriched from blood (not recorded which). This CDR3 reads CASSRGQNMNTEAFF. In DNA, the CDR3 is TGTGCCAGCAGCCGGGGACAGAACATGAACACTGAAGCTTTCTTT. The full variable domain, completed using reference TRBV5-4 and TRBJ1-1, is ETGVTQSPTHLIKTRGQQVTLRCSSQSGHNTVSWYQQALGQGPQFIFQYYREEENGRGNFPPRFSGLQFPNYSSELNVNALELDDSALYLCASSRGQNMNTEAFFGQGTRLTVV.